This T cell receptor beta chain was documented in a study of blood T cell repertoires in COVID-19 (TCRdb year 2020). Regarding the complete study: Samples covering the acute and convalescent phases of COVID-19 were provided by collaborators in the United States, Italy and Spain. The prospective study material was composed of cDNA or gDNA derived from T cells, B-cell-depleted T cells, or PBMCs. Deeply sampled blood TCRbeta repertoires from subjects exposed to, actively infected with, or recovered from COVID-19 were included in the dataset. The repertoires were made available in a free public database intended to serve as a resource for research on the immune response to SARS-CoV-2. The samples were drawn from the first 160 participants of the ongoing ImmuneRACE study and from 1,254 subjects provided by 6 global collaborators. Nearly every sample came with metadata listing a de-identified subject ID, COVID-19 status, age in years and sex. Where available, HLA class I and class II types were obtained from metadata supplied by the sample provider rather than from assay-based typing.

Sequences MDHEN (CDR1) and SYDVKM (CDR2) are obtained from the germline V gene. Trimming removed 6 bases from V and 0 bases from J; the gene matches leave 14 bases unexplained. From cysteine to phenylalanine, the CDR3 is 18 amino acids long. Of the read, only the CDR3 DNA is kept; its 54 bases are in frame from base 1. To note about this clone: Its antigen remains undetermined. No much larger clone exists at a distance of one base, and base qualities are not known.

Each collaborating institution followed its own protocols to collect whole blood in K2EDTA tubes. For TCRbeta analysis, collaborator samples were shipped as frozen whole blood, as isolated PBMCs, or as DNA extracted from either sample type. TCRbeta CDR3 regions were amplified from genomic DNA by means of the immunoSEQ Assay, a bias-controlled multiplex PCR. The paper's processing steps were these. The number of nucleated cells in each sample was estimated from the amplification of reference gene primers within the assay. Sequence reads were collapsed and filtered to measure the absolute abundance of every unique TCRbeta CDR3 rearrangement. For each sample, productive Simpson clonality was calculated by taking the square root of Simpson's diversity index across productive rearrangements. Held by TCRdb, this immuneACCESS table contains in-frame sequences only and omits some clones. Under half of the omission traces to an unresolved V gene where checked; the cause of the rest is unknown. The V and J calls and the clone size are those of that table, but D and trimming were determined from the DNA. The sample data list about 210,000 clones, and around 87% of these were observed just once. Around 3% of the sample goes to the ten largest clones.

Broader findings and caveats from the paper: How much clinical and demographic metadata was included differed by source and by participant, and the metadata was provided uncurated.

The rearrangement joined TRBV28 to TRBJ2-3, with 8 bases aligning to TRBD2. The sequence came from a man aged 55 to 69 with acute or convalescent COVID-19. The material sequenced was peripheral blood. The CDR3 in this case is CASSPSRGAPSSTDTQYF. The nucleotides are TGTGCCAGCAGCCCATCGCGGGGGGCTCCTTCGAGCACAGATACGCAGTATTTT.